Presented here are 14 T cell receptor beta chains from one specimen sequenced in a study of circulating CD8 cells and anti-PD-1 response in melanoma. Each library started from around 14 ng of total RNA using the QIAseq Immune Repertoire TCR panel. MiXCR, applied by TCRdb to the reads, yields one record per CDR3 protein. The top ten hold around 3% of the sample, which has approximately 2,000 distinct CDR3 sequences, 6.5% to 8% seen once. Four subsets defined by PD-1 and/or TIGIT were sorted from live CD3+CD8+TCRalphabeta+ cells. Sequenced here: CD8+ T cells from PBMCs, sampled at baseline or after one month of anti-PD-1 therapy (not recorded which). The origin of the receptors is a human donor with melanoma.

This clonotype is large. This rearrangement joins TRBV19 to TRBJ1-1; D gene unclear. Trimming stripped 5 bases from V and 0 bases from J, with 7 bases between. This CDR3 has 13 residues. The germline CDR1 and CDR2 sequences are LNHDA and SQIVND (reference sequence). CDR3 bases: TGTGCCAGTAGTTTGGGCATGAACACTGAAGCTTTCTTT. Its translation is CASSLGMNTEAFF.

By sample share, this clonotype is medium-sized. The chain combines TRBV30 with TRBJ2-7; D is unclear. Per the germline V gene, CDR1 is GTSNPN and CDR2 is SVGIG (reference sequence). V was shortened by 0 bases and J by 4 bases, with 4 bases between the two germline ends. The CDR3 covers 11 residues. DNA for the CDR3: TGTGCCTGGAGTGTACAGTACGAGCAGTACTTC. This codes for CAWSVQYEQYF.

By sample share, this clonotype is medium-sized. This chain connects TRBV5-6 to TRBJ2-7; D unclear. The CDR3 length is 13 residues. Germline V gives CDR1 SGHDT, CDR2 YYEEEE. V was cut by 0 bases and J by 4 bases, with 8 bases left in between. The CDR3 is CASSLGRQYEQYF. As DNA, the CDR3 is TGTGCCAGCAGCTTGGGGAGACAATACGAGCAGTACTTC.

This clonotype came up a few times. With a much larger clone just one base away, this may be a read error. J is TRBJ2-7 and V is TRBV28; D gene uncertain. CDR1 is MDHEN and CDR2 is SYDVKM in the germline V gene. This CDR3 has 14 amino acids. V was cut by 3 bases and J by 8 bases, with 17 bases left in between. Written as DNA, the CDR3 is TGTGCCAGCAGTTTTCAGAACGGAGCTCGGAAGCAGTACTTC. Residues: CASSFQNGARKQYF.

This clonotype is labeled medium-sized. The chain is built from TRBV19 and TRBJ1-2; D possibly corresponds to TRBD1 (5 bases). From germline, CDR1 is LNHDA and CDR2 SQIVND (reference sequence). The CDR3 is 13 amino acids. V lost 5 bases to trimming and J lost 8 bases, with 15 bases between them. The CDR3 protein is CASSALGLKGYTF. The CDR3 coding sequence is TGTGCCAGTAGTGCCCTGGGACTTAAAGGCTACACCTTC.

The chain is built from TRBV29-1 and TRBJ2-2, with 8 positions matching TRBD1. Germline CDR1 is SQVTM and CDR2 is ANQGSEA. The V segment lost 3 bases and the J segment 0 bases; nucleotides outside the gene matches: 3. This CDR3 has 15 amino acids. The CDR3 DNA reads as TGCAGCGTTGACGGGGGACAGGCGAACACCGGGGAGCTGTTTTTT. Its translation is CSVDGGQANTGELFF.

Details on this clonotype: Since a much larger clone is just one base distant, this may be a read error. The V gene is TRBV29-1, the J gene TRBJ1-1; D is unresolved. V shed 4 bases and J shed 7 bases, with 13 bases lying between them. The CDR3 consists of 12 residues. CDR1 is SQVTM and CDR2 is ANQGSEA in the germline V gene. Here the CDR3 DNA reads TGCAGCGTTGGAGAAGGAGGAGATGAAGCTTTCTTT. This encodes CSVGEGGDEAFF. Using reference TRBV29-1 and TRBJ1-1 for the parts outside the CDR3, the full variable domain is SAVISQKPSRDICQRGTSLTIQCQVDSQVTMMFWYRQQPGQSLTLIATANQGSEATYESGFVIDKFPISRPNLTFSTLTVSNMSPEDSSIYLCSVGEGGDEAFFGQGTRLTVV.

In this sample, this clonotype is medium-sized (0.01 to 0.1%). J is TRBJ1-1 and V is TRBV19; D gene unclear. This CDR3 is 13 amino acids long. Germline V lookup: CDR1 LNHDA, CDR2 SQIVND (reference sequence). Trimming shortened V by 3 bases and J by 5 bases, and 10 bases separated the two germline ends. The CDR3 nucleotides are TGTGCCAGTAGTATCACGGCCATGACTGAAGCTTTCTTT. Translation: CASSITAMTEAFF.

V is TRBV29-1 and J is TRBJ2-5, with TRBD2 identical over 8 bases. Germline assignment: CDR1 SQVTM and CDR2 ANQGSEA. V lost 4 bases to trimming and J lost 5 bases; unmatched junction nucleotides: 15. The CDR3 length is 16 residues. The CDR3 coding sequence is TGCAGCGTTGTTTGGGCGGGGGGATCCAGAATGGAGACCCAGTACTTC. Protein sequence: CSVVWAGGSRMETQYF.

This clonotype rates as medium-sized. The chain combines TRBV18 with TRBJ2-1; TRBD1 is a possible D gene (6 bases). Germline CDR1 and CDR2: KGHSH and LQKENI. This CDR3 spans 15 amino acids. V lost 3 bases and J lost 5, with 14 bases in between. CDR3: CASSPLRDNHNEQFF. The DNA for the CDR3 is TGTGCCAGCTCACCGCTCCGGGACAACCACAATGAGCAGTTCTTC.

This clonotype is large (0.1 to 1%). The chain uses TRBV14 and TRBJ2-7; 7 bases line up with TRBD2. V gave up 0 bases and J gave up 0 bases; unmatched junction bases: 8. There are 17 residues in the CDR3. The germline V gene has CDR1 SGHDN and CDR2 FVKESK. The CDR3 loop is CASSQDQGSGFSYEQYF. The CDR3, as DNA: TGTGCCAGCAGCCAAGATCAAGGTAGCGGGTTCTCCTACGAGCAGTACTTC. The complete variable domain, with remaining parts taken from reference TRBV14 and TRBJ2-7, reads EAGVTQFPSHSVIEKGQTVTLRCDPISGHDNLYWYRRVMGKEIKFLLHFVKESKQDESGMPNNRFLAERTGGTYSTLKVQPAELEDSGVYFCASSQDQGSGFSYEQYFGPGTRLTVT.

The V and J genes are TRBV19 and TRBJ1-5; D might be TRBD1 (5 bases). The CDR3 covers 14 residues. The ends were cut back, 7 bases at V and 0 bases at J, with 10 bases in the middle. Germline V lookup: CDR1 LNHDA, CDR2 SQIVND (reference sequence). CDR3 loop: CASNPGPSNQPQHF. The CDR3 coding sequence is TGTGCCAGTAACCCAGGGCCTAGCAATCAGCCCCAGCATTTT.

This clonotype rates as medium-sized. V gene TRBV19 combines with J gene TRBJ1-5; D ambiguous. CDR1 and CDR2 (germline): LNHDA, SQIVND (reference sequence). The CDR3 length is 15 residues. The V end was cut by 8 bases, the J end by 4 bases, with 18 bases between. CDR3 nucleotides: TGTGCCAGTCGCAGACGAGGTCTTGGGAATCAGCCCCAGCATTTT. Protein product: CASRRRGLGNQPQHF.

As concerns this clonotype: A much more abundant neighbour one base away suggests this may be a read error. The chain links TRBV5-6 to TRBJ2-7; D gene unclear. CDR1 and CDR2 (germline): SGHDT, YYEEEE. This CDR3 has 13 amino acids. CDR3 nucleotides: TGTGCCGGCAGCCCTGGACCAACCTACGAGCAGTACTTC. Protein product: CAGSPGPTYEQYF.